This T cell receptor beta chain was identified in a study of T cells expressing NK-cell markers. The length of the CDR3 is 14 residues. Reanalyzing the 5' RACE reads, TCRdb keeps one entry per CDR3 protein, without DNA. This repertoire includes 500,000 to 700,000 distinct CDR3 sequences. The receptor comes from a man younger than 35 in good health. The gene calls are TRBV12-3 or TRBV12-4 and TRBJ1-2; there is no DNA to check the TCRdb D call of TRBD1. Input material: blood T cells: a sorted CD56 or NKG2C T cell subset, CD4+ or CD8+ T cells, or bulk PBMC T cells (not recorded which). The CDR3 reads CASSRTGRSYGYTF.